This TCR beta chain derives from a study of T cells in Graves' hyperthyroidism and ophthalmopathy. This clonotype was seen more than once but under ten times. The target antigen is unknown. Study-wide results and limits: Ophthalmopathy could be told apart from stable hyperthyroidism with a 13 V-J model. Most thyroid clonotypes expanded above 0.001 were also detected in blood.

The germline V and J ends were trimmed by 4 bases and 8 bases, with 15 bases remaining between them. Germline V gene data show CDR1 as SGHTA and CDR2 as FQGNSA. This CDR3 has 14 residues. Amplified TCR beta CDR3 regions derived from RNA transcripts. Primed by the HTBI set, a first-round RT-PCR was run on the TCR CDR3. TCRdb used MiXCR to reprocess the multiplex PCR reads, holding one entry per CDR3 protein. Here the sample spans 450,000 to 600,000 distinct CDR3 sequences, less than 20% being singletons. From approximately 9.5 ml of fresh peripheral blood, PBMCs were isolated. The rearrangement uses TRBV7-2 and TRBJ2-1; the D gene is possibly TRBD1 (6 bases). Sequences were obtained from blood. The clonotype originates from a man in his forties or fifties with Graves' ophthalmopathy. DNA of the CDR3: TGTGCCAGCAGCTCCCCAGGGGTTTACGATGAGCAGTTCTTC. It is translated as CASSSPGVYDEQFF.